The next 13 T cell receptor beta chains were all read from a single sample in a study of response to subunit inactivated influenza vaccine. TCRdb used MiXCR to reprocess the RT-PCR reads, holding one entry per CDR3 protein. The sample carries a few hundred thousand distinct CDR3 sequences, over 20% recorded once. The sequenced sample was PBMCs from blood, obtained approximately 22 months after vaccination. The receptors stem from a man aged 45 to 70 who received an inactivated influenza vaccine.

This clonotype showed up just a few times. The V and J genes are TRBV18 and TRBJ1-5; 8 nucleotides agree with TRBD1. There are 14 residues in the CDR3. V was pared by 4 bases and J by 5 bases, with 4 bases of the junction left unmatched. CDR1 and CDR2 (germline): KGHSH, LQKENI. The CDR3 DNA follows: TGTGCCAGCTCACGGACAGGGCTGGATCAGCCCCAGCATTTT. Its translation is CASSRTGLDQPQHF. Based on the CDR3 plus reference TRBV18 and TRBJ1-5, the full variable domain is NAGVMQNPRHLVRRRGQEARLRCSPMKGHSHVYWYRQLPEEGLKFMVYLQKENIIDESGMPKERFSAEFPKEGPSILRIQQVVRGDSAAYFCASSRTGLDQPQHFGDGTRLSIL.

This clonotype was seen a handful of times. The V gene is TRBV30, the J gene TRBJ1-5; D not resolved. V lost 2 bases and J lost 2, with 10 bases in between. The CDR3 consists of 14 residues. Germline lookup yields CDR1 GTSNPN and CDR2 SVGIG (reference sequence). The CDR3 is CAWSTRQGNQPQHF. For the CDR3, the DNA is TGTGCCTGGAGTACCCGTCAGGGCAATCAGCCCCAGCATTTT. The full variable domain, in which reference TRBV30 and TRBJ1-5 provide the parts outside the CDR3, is SQTIHQWPATLVQPVGSPLSLECTVEGTSNPNLYWYRQAAGRGLQLLFYSVGIGQISSEVPQNLSASRPQDRQFILSSKKLLLSDSGFYLCAWSTRQGNQPQHFGDGTRLSIL.

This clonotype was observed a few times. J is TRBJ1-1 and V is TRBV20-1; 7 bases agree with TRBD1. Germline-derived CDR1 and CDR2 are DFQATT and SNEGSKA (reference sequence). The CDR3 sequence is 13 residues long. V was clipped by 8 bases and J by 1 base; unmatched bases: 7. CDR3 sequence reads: CSITGTANTEAFF. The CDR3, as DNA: TGCAGTATAACCGGGACAGCGAACACTGAAGCTTTCTTT.

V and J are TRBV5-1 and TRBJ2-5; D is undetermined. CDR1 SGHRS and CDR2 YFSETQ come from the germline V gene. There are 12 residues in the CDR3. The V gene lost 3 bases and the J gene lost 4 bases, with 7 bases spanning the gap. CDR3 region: CASSSNLETQYF. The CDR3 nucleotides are TGCGCCAGCAGCTCGAACTTAGAGACCCAGTACTTC.

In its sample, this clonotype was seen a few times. The CDR3 DNA follows: TGCGCCAGCAGTGCAGGACAGAGGAGCACTGAAGCTTTCTTT. It is translated as CASSAGQRSTEAFF. The gene calls are TRBV10-2 and TRBJ1-1; D might be TRBD1 (6 bases). CDR3 size: 14 residues. Looked up from germline, CDR1 is WSHSY and CDR2 is SAAADI. Trimming cost V 4 bases and J 4 bases, with 13 bases left between them.

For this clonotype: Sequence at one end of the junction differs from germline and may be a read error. CDR3 loop: CASRDQLNTEVFF. The CDR3 DNA is TGTGCCAGCAGAGACCAGCTGAACACTGAAGTTTTCTTT. This chain connects TRBV7-9 to TRBJ1-1; D unresolved. The V gene's germline CDR1 is SEHNR and CDR2 FQNEAQ (reference sequence). The CDR3 is 13 amino acids.

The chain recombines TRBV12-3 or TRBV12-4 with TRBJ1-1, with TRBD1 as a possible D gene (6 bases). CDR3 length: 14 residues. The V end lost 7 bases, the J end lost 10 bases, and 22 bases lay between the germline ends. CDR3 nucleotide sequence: TGTGCCAGCACCATCGGGATGTTCAGGGGTTCAGCTTTCTTT. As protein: CASTIGMFRGSAFF.

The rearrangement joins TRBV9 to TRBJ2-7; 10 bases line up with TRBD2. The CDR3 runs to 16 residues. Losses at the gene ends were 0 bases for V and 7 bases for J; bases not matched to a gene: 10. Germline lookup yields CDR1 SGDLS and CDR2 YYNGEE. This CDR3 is CASSVVALAGAGEQYF. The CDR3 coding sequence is TGTGCCAGCAGCGTAGTAGCGCTAGCGGGAGCGGGGGAGCAGTACTTC.

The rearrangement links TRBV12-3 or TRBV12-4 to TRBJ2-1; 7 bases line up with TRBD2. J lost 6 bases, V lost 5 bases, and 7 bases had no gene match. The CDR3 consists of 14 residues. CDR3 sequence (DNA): TGTGCCAGCAGTCCAACGGGGGGACCCAATGAGCAGTTCTTC. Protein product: CASSPTGGPNEQFF.

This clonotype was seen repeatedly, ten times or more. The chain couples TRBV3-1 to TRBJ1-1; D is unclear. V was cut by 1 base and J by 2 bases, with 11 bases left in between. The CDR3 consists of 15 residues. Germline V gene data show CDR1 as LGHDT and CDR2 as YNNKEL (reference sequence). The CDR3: CASSQGGRFNTEAFF. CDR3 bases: TGTGCCAGCAGCCAAGGAGGACGGTTTAACACTGAAGCTTTCTTT.

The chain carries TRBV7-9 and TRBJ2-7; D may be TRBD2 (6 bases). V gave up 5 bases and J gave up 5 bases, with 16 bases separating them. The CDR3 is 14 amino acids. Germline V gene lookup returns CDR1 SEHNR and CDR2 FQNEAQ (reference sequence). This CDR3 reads CASSMEGRRNEQYF. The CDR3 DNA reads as TGTGCCAGCAGCATGGAAGGGAGGCGGAACGAGCAGTACTTC.

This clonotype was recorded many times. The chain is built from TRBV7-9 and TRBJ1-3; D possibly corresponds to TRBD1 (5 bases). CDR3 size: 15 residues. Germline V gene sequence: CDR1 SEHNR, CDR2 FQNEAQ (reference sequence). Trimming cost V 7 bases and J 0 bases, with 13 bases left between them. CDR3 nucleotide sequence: TGTGCCAGCACACTAAGACAGCCCTCTGGAAACACCATATATTTT. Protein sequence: CASTLRQPSGNTIYF.

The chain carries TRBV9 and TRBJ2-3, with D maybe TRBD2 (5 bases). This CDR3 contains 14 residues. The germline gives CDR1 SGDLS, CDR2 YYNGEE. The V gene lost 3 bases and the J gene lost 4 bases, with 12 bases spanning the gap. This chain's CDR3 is CASSAWTEADTQYF. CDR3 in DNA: TGTGCCAGCAGCGCTTGGACTGAAGCAGATACGCAGTATTTT.